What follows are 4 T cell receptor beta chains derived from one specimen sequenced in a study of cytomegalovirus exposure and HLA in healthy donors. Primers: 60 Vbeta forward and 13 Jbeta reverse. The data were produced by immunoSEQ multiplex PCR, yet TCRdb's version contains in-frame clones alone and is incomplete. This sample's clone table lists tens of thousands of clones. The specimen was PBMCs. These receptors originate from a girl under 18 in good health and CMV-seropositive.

CDR3 in amino acids: CASSGTLRNTEAFF. The CDR3 region has the DNA TGTGCCAGCAGTGGGACACTAAGGAACACTGAAGCTTTCTTT. The genes are TRBV6-1 and TRBJ1-1; D perhaps matches TRBD1 (5 bases). The germline CDR1 and CDR2 sequences are MNHNS and SASEGT. This CDR3 comprises 14 residues. Trimming took 4 bases from V and 1 from J, leaving 10 bases between them.

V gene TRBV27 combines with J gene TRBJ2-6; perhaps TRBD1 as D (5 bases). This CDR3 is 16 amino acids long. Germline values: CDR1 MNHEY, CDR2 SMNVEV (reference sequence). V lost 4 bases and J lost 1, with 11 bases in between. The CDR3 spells CASSSIQGSGANVLTF. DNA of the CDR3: TGTGCCAGCAGTTCCATTCAGGGTTCTGGGGCCAACGTCCTGACTTTC.

The CDR3 here is CASSASGGTTWEQYF. The CDR3 DNA reads TGTGCCAGTAGTGCGAGCGGGGGGACTACGTGGGAGCAGTACTTC. The chain carries TRBV19 and TRBJ2-7; 9 nucleotides match TRBD2. The CDR3 is 15 residues long. Germline trimming cut 5 bases from V and 7 bases from J; bases unmatched to any gene: 12. CDR1 LNHDA and CDR2 SQIVND come from the germline V gene (reference sequence).

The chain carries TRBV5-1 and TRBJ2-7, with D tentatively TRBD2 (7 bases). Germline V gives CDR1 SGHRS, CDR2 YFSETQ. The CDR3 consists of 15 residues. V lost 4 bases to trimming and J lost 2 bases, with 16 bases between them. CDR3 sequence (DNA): TGCGCCAGCAGCCCGGGGGGCCCTAGCGCCTACGAGCAGTACTTC. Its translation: CASSPGGPSAYEQYF. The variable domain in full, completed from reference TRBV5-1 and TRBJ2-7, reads KAGVTQTPRYLIKTRGQQVTLSCSPISGHRSVSWYQQTPGQGLQFLFEYFSETQRNKGNFPGRFSGRQFSNSRSEMNVSTLELGDSALYLCASSPGGPSAYEQYFGPGTRLTVT.